Shown below are 21 T cell receptor beta chains from a single sample sequenced in a study of blood T cell repertoires in COVID-19. Profiling relied on immunoSEQ multiplex PCR, and the TCRdb table lists in-frame clones only, not all of them. This sample has some 130,000 clones, with about 86% found just once. The specimen sequenced was PBMCs or T cells enriched from blood (not recorded which). The receptors derive from a woman between 50 and 59 years old who had recovered from COVID-19.

The rearrangement uses TRBV6-5 and TRBJ2-1; possible D gene TRBD1, 6 bases. The CDR3 has 12 residues. With 6 bases removed from V and 7 bases from J, the gap between germline ends came to 10 bases. Per the germline V gene, CDR1 is MNHEY and CDR2 is SVGAGI. The CDR3 DNA reads TGTGCCAGCAGACAAACAGGGAATGAGCAGTTCTTC. Translated, it gives CASRQTGNEQFF.

The V gene is TRBV11-3, the J gene TRBJ2-5, with D perhaps matching TRBD1 (6 bases). CDR1 is SGHNT and CDR2 is YENEEA in the germline V gene. The CDR3 runs 13 residues. With 3 bases removed from V and 3 bases from J, the gap between germline ends came to 8 bases. The CDR3 DNA reads as TGTGCCAGCAGCTTCGGACAGAAAGAGACCCAGTACTTC. It encodes CASSFGQKETQYF.

The chain has TRBV30 and TRBJ2-3, with D possibly matching TRBD1 (6 bases). CDR1 is GTSNPN and CDR2 is SVGIG in the germline V gene (reference sequence). This CDR3 is 13 amino acids long. V lost 1 base to trimming and J lost 6 bases, with 11 bases between them. CDR3: CAWSARTADTQYF. The DNA for the CDR3 is TGTGCCTGGAGTGCCCGGACAGCGGATACGCAGTATTTT.

This clone showed up just a few times. V usage is TRBV5-1 and J usage is TRBJ1-1, with 7 positions matching TRBD1. This CDR3 region has 13 residues. The V gene's germline CDR1 is SGHRS and CDR2 YFSETQ. The J segment lost 5 bases and the V segment lost 4 bases, leaving 5 bases of the junction unmatched. CDR3 bases: TGCGCCAGCAGCCCACAGGGGCAAACTGAAGCTTTCTTT. This translates into CASSPQGQTEAFF.

This chain links TRBV5-1 with TRBJ2-3; TRBD2 might be the D (5 bases). This CDR3 region has 16 residues. V lost 0 bases to trimming and J lost 0 bases, with 11 bases between them. The germline gives CDR1 SGHRS, CDR2 YFSETQ. As DNA, the CDR3 is TGCGCCAGCAGCTTGGTGAGGACTCCTAGCACAGATACGCAGTATTTT. This codes for CASSLVRTPSTDTQYF.

The V and J genes are TRBV7-9 and TRBJ2-7; perhaps TRBD2 as D (5 bases). The V gene lost 8 bases and the J gene lost 1 base, with 12 bases spanning the gap. CDR3 length: 13 amino acids. Germline lookup yields CDR1 SEHNR and CDR2 FQNEAQ (reference sequence). The CDR3 protein is CASLQRGSYEQYF. The CDR3 nucleotides read TGTGCCAGCCTCCAACGGGGTTCCTACGAGCAGTACTTC.

The chain links TRBV18 to TRBJ2-5, with 9 positions matching TRBD2. Per the germline V gene, CDR1 is KGHSH and CDR2 is LQKENI. The trim removed 0 bases at V and 4 bases at J, leaving 9 bases unmatched. This CDR3 comprises 17 residues. The CDR3 spells CASSPPGRGGARETQYF. In DNA, the CDR3 is TGTGCCAGCTCACCACCGGGTCGCGGGGGGGCGAGAGAGACCCAGTACTTC.

This clone has a handful of counts. The chain joins TRBV6-2 or TRBV6-3 to TRBJ2-5, with D tentatively TRBD1 (5 bases). Germline V gene data show CDR1 as MNHEY and CDR2 as SVGEGT. The ends were cut back, 6 bases at V and 7 bases at J, with 15 bases in the middle. The CDR3 totals 13 residues. Here the CDR3 reads CASSVWQGSTQYF. The CDR3 nucleotides read TGTGCCAGCAGCGTTTGGCAGGGCTCGACCCAGTACTTC.

The V call is TRBV11-2, the J call TRBJ1-2; the D is unclear. From germline, CDR1 is SGHAT and CDR2 FQNNGV. The CDR3 spans 16 residues. The V end lost 5 bases, the J end lost 0 bases, and 16 bases lay between the germline ends. CDR3 nucleotides: TGTGCCAGCAGCCCCTGGTTCCGAGAAGCTAACTATGGCTACACCTTC. Translation: CASSPWFREANYGYTF.

The chain employs TRBV19 and TRBJ1-2; D not resolved. The CDR3 loop spans 15 amino acids. The V end was cut by 0 bases, the J end by 7 bases, with 15 bases between. The germline gives CDR1 LNHDA, CDR2 SQIVND (reference sequence). The CDR3 coding sequence is TGTGCCAGTAGTATAGATGGGCCTGGATTGGGTGGCTACACCTTC. Translating gives CASSIDGPGLGGYTF.

The chain uses TRBV19 and TRBJ2-7; D is possibly TRBD1 (6 bases). V lost 4 bases and J lost 0, with 10 bases in between. Looked up from germline, CDR1 is LNHDA and CDR2 is SQIVND (reference sequence). This CDR3 has 14 residues. The CDR3 nucleotides are TGTGCCAGTAGTAGTAAGACAGGCTCCTACGAGCAGTACTTC. As protein: CASSSKTGSYEQYF. The full variable domain, with the rest looked up from reference TRBV19 and TRBJ2-7, is DGGITQSPKYLFRKEGQNVTLSCEQNLNHDAMYWYRQDPGQGLRLIYYSQIVNDFQKGDIAEGYSVSREKKESFPLTVTSAQKNPTAFYLCASSSKTGSYEQYFGPGTRLTVT.

V usage is TRBV29-1 and J usage is TRBJ2-7, with D possibly being TRBD1 (5 bases). Germline CDR1 is SQVTM and CDR2 is ANQGSEA. Trimming stripped 5 bases from V and 5 bases from J, with 16 bases between. The CDR3 has 13 amino acids. CDR3 nucleotides: TGCAGCGTTCATCAGGGCCCGGGCGACGAGCAGTACTTC. Translating it yields CSVHQGPGDEQYF.

Concerning this clone itself: Other DNA sequences of this sample code for an identical CDR3. The chain links TRBV5-1 to TRBJ2-7, with 7 bases aligning to TRBD1. The germline V gene has CDR1 SGHRS and CDR2 YFSETQ. This CDR3 is 13 amino acids long. The junction had 1 base not matched to a gene; V was cut back by 2 bases and J by 2 bases. The DNA for the CDR3 is TGCGCCAGCAGCTTTCAGGGGGCCTACGAGCAGTACTTC. Translation: CASSFQGAYEQYF.

J is TRBJ2-7 and V is TRBV19; possibly TRBD2 for D (7 bases). The CDR3 covers 15 residues. Germline V gene lookup returns CDR1 LNHDA and CDR2 SQIVND (reference sequence). Trimming took off 1 base at V and 0 bases at J, with 10 bases between the two ends. The CDR3 DNA reads TGTGCCAGTAGTATAGGGGGGGGCAGCTCCTACGAGCAGTACTTC. Translated, it gives CASSIGGGSSYEQYF.

The V gene is TRBV30, the J gene TRBJ1-5; 8 nucleotides line up with TRBD1. The CDR3 spans 16 residues. Trimming removed 4 bases from V and 2 bases from J; junction bases left unmatched: 10. Germline V gene lookup returns CDR1 GTSNPN and CDR2 SVGIG (reference sequence). In DNA, the CDR3 is TGTGCCTGGAAACGAACGGGGGGACAGGGCAATCAGCCCCAGCATTTT. Amino acid sequence: CAWKRTGGQGNQPQHF.

The chain is built from TRBV5-5 and TRBJ2-6; TRBD1 aligns across 8 bases. CDR3 length: 18 amino acids. Trimming cost V 4 bases and J 0 bases; bases outside gene matches: 9. Per the germline V gene, CDR1 is SGHKS and CDR2 is YYEKEE (reference sequence). The CDR3 reads CASSPRDRQSSGANVLTF. CDR3 nucleotides: TGTGCCAGCAGCCCTCGGGACAGGCAGAGCTCTGGGGCCAACGTCCTGACTTTC.

This clone appeared once. The chain combines TRBV10-2 with TRBJ2-7, with a weak D call TRBD1 (6 bases). Germline assignment: CDR1 WSHSY and CDR2 SAAADI. V was trimmed by 0 bases and J by 4 bases, leaving 13 bases between them. The CDR3 extends over 15 amino acids. The CDR3 sequence: CASSESWTDRYEQYF. The CDR3 region has the DNA TGCGCCAGCAGTGAGTCCTGGACAGATAGATACGAGCAGTACTTC.

This chain connects TRBV5-1 to TRBJ2-3; maybe TRBD2 (6 bases). Trimming took 3 bases from V and 2 from J, leaving 10 bases between them. CDR1 is SGHRS and CDR2 is YFSETQ in the germline V gene. CDR3 length: 14 amino acids. CDR3 region: CASSSEGITDTQYF. As DNA, the CDR3 is TGCGCCAGCAGCTCGGAGGGGATCACAGATACGCAGTATTTT.

V gene TRBV2 combines with J gene TRBJ1-2, with D perhaps TRBD1 (6 bases). With 5 bases removed from V and 5 bases from J, the gap between germline ends came to 12 bases. Germline-derived CDR1 and CDR2 are SNHLY and FYNNEI. The CDR3 has 13 amino acids. CDR3 amino acids: CASSIGQLYGYTF. In nucleotides, the CDR3 is TGTGCCAGCAGTATCGGACAGCTTTATGGCTACACCTTC.

The V and J genes are TRBV27 and TRBJ2-1; 8 nucleotides agree with TRBD2. Germline CDR1 MNHEY, CDR2 SMNVEV (reference sequence). The CDR3 loop spans 15 amino acids. Unmatched junction bases numbered 4, after V lost 4 bases and J lost 2 bases. In nucleotides, the CDR3 is TGTGCCAGCAGTTCAGCGGGGGTCGCCTACAATGAGCAGTTCTTC. It encodes CASSSAGVAYNEQFF.

The chain carries TRBV11-2 and TRBJ1-3; the D is unclear. The CDR3 runs to 15 residues. Germline V gene data show CDR1 as SGHAT and CDR2 as FQNNGV. V dropped 1 base and J dropped 2 bases, with 9 bases sitting between them. The CDR3 here is CASSLAAGPGNTIYF. CDR3 DNA: TGTGCCAGCAGCTTAGCCGCAGGCCCTGGAAACACCATATATTTT.